This T cell receptor beta chain was observed in a study of T cell responses to AZD1222 COVID-19 vaccine. CDR3 size: 13 residues. Per the germline V gene, CDR1 is SGHNT and CDR2 is YENEEA. Trimming left V 2 bases short and J 6 bases short, with 11 bases between. The method was immunoSEQ multiplex PCR; TCRdb's version includes in-frame clones alone and lacks a portion of them. The repertoire holds 100,000 to 150,000 clones, 80% to 95% seen once, with 1% to 1.3% in the top ten. The chain carries TRBV11-3 and TRBJ2-7; D is unclear. This TCR derives from an adult who received the AZD1222 COVID-19 vaccine. The material was peripheral blood, obtained 28 days after the second AZD1222 dose. CDR3 nucleotide sequence: TGTGCCAGCAGCTTACCGCTTCCCTCCGAGCAGTACTTC. Translated, it gives CASSLPLPSEQYF.